Listed here is a single T cell receptor (beta chain). Random hexamers were used to reverse transcribe an amount of roughly 0.5 to 1 ug RNA. It was immunoSEQ multiplex PCR that amplified TCR beta CDR3 across 54 Vbeta and 13 Jbeta. MiXCR, applied by TCRdb to the immunoSEQ multiplex PCR reads, yields one record per CDR3 protein. The sample holds about 300,000 distinct CDR3 sequences, around 92% seen once. This record comes from a study of CD8 T cells in Susac syndrome. CDR1 is SGHRS and CDR2 is YFSETQ in the germline V gene. The V segment lost 0 bases and the J segment 2 bases; nucleotides outside the gene matches: 6. This CDR3 contains 16 residues.

Sequenced: CD4+ T cells from PBMCs. The genes are TRBV5-1 and TRBJ2-5, with 8 nucleotides matching TRBD1. The receptor's source is a human donor with multiple sclerosis. DNA for the CDR3: TGCGCCAGCAGCTTGGAAGGGACAGGTGGACAAGAGACCCAGTACTTC. Translated, it gives CASSLEGTGGQETQYF.